These 23 T cell receptor beta chains originate from one sample sequenced in a study of cytomegalovirus exposure and HLA in healthy donors. The PCR employed 60 Vbeta primers together with 13 Jbeta primers. Sequencing was performed with immunoSEQ multiplex PCR; in TCRdb, only in-frame clones are kept and a portion is missing. The sample includes tens of thousands of clones. Sample: PBMCs. The receptors originated from a woman between 55 and 75 years old in good health and CMV-seropositive.

Comment on this clone: Other DNA sequences in the same sample also yield this CDR3. The CDR3 DNA follows: TGTGCCACCCATAGCGGGGGTTACGAGCAGTACTTC. It specifies CATHSGGYEQYF. The chain has TRBV6-5 and TRBJ2-7, with 9 bases matching TRBD2. Looked up from germline, CDR1 is MNHEY and CDR2 is SVGAGI. V shed 10 bases, J shed 4 bases, and the junction held 5 bases outside the gene matches. The CDR3 is made up of 12 amino acids.

The chain employs TRBV7-9 and TRBJ1-6; weak D call: TRBD1 (5 bases). There are 13 residues in the CDR3. In germline, CDR1 is SEHNR, CDR2 FQNEAQ (reference sequence). The V end lost 9 bases, the J end lost 8 bases, and 14 bases lay between the germline ends. CDR3 in amino acids: CASVGGNHSPLHF. In nucleotides, the CDR3 is TGTGCCAGTGTCGGGGGGAATCATTCACCCCTCCACTTT. The full variable domain, with the rest looked up from reference TRBV7-9 and TRBJ1-6, is DTGVSQNPRHKITKRGQNVTFRCDPISEHNRLYWYRQTLGQGPEFLTYFQNEAQLEKSRLLSDRFSAERPKGSFSTLEIQRTEQGDSAMYLCASVGGNHSPLHFGNGTRLTVT.

CDR3 in DNA: TGTGCCATCAGTGAAAAGGGGGGGGACACTGAAGCTTTCTTT. Amino acids: CAISEKGGDTEAFF. This sequence joins TRBV10-3 and TRBJ1-1, with D tentatively TRBD1 (6 bases). V lost 3 bases, J lost 3 bases, and 11 bases lay in between. This CDR3 region has 14 residues. Germline values: CDR1 ENHRY, CDR2 SYGVKD.

Here the CDR3 DNA reads TGTGCCAGCAGCTTAGACGAAAGGGGGAATCAGCCCCAGCATTTT. It translates to CASSLDERGNQPQHF. The rearrangement uses TRBV7-9 and TRBJ1-5; D is perhaps TRBD1 (6 bases). With 1 base removed from V and 4 bases from J, the gap between germline ends came to 11 bases. The CDR3 has 15 amino acids. Per germline, CDR1 SEHNR and CDR2 FQNEAQ (reference sequence).

V is TRBV5-1 and J is TRBJ2-2, with a possible D match to TRBD1 (5 bases). The CDR3 runs 14 residues. Germline values: CDR1 SGHRS, CDR2 YFSETQ. The V end was cut by 10 bases, the J end by 0 bases, with 13 bases between. The DNA of the CDR3 is TGCGCCGGGGCCCCGCAGCCGAACACCGGGGAGCTGTTTTTT. Its translation: CAGAPQPNTGELFF.

The chain recombines TRBV15 with TRBJ2-6; D is possibly TRBD1 (7 bases). The V end lost 8 bases, the J end lost 0 bases, and 14 bases lay between the germline ends. Germline loops: CDR1 LNHNV, CDR2 YYDKDF (reference sequence). This CDR3 has 16 amino acids. The CDR3 spells CATPGDSLSGANVLTF. DNA of the CDR3: TGTGCCACCCCGGGGGACAGCCTCTCTGGGGCCAACGTCCTGACTTTC.

The rearrangement joins TRBV4-1 to TRBJ1-1, with a tentative D call TRBD1 (5 bases). This CDR3 spans 15 amino acids. In germline, CDR1 is MGHRA, CDR2 YSYEKL. V lost 0 bases, J lost 5 bases, and 13 bases lay in between. CDR3 nucleotides: TGCGCCAGCAGCCAAGATATCGTCCGGGGGACTGAAGCTTTCTTT. This translates into CASSQDIVRGTEAFF.

Written as DNA, the CDR3 is TGCGCCAGCAGCCCCGCGAACCGGCAGGATACCGGGGAGCTGTTTTTT. Translated, it gives CASSPANRQDTGELFF. V usage is TRBV5-1 and J usage is TRBJ2-2; D unresolved. Trimming took off 4 bases at V and 5 bases at J, with 18 bases between the two ends. Germline V gene sequence: CDR1 SGHRS, CDR2 YFSETQ. The CDR3 totals 16 residues.

The chain recombines TRBV4-1 with TRBJ1-5, with 7 bases lining up with TRBD1. The V gene end was trimmed by 1 base and the J gene end by 0 bases; junction bases not matched to a gene: 12. In germline, CDR1 is MGHRA, CDR2 YSYEKL. The CDR3 covers 19 residues. CDR3 DNA sequence: TGCGCCAGCAGCCAAGGGAGGGGGCAGGCGACTAATAGCAATCAGCCCCAGCATTTT. As protein: CASSQGRGQATNSNQPQHF.

The chain employs TRBV18 and TRBJ1-1; weak D call: TRBD1 (5 bases). Trimming left V 2 bases short and J 3 bases short, with 25 bases between. The CDR3 loop spans 19 amino acids. CDR1 KGHSH and CDR2 LQKENI come from the germline V gene. CDR3 region: CASSPSGVGPLRMDTEAFF. CDR3 coding DNA: TGTGCCAGCTCACCATCGGGGGTTGGGCCGCTGAGAATGGACACTGAAGCTTTCTTT.

The chain is built from TRBV6-6 and TRBJ1-1; tentative D call: TRBD1 (5 bases). V dropped 11 bases and J dropped 0 bases, with 10 bases sitting between them. In germline, CDR1 is MNHNY, CDR2 SVGAGI (reference sequence). The CDR3 is made up of 12 amino acids. CDR3 nucleotides: TGTGCCGGAGGGGCCTTGAACACTGAAGCTTTCTTT. Protein product: CAGGALNTEAFF.

The chain links TRBV27 to TRBJ1-6; D not certain. CDR1 MNHEY and CDR2 SMNVEV come from the germline V gene (reference sequence). Trimming shortened V by 10 bases and J by 3 bases, and 13 bases separated the two germline ends. The CDR3 consists of 14 residues. As DNA, the CDR3 is TGTGCCACCTCGTTATTAGACTATAATTCACCCCTCCACTTT. Encoded protein: CATSLLDYNSPLHF.

The DNA of the CDR3 is TGTGCCAGCAGCGGCGGGTATCTTAATGAAGCTTTCTTT. Protein: CASSGGYLNEAFF. The chain has TRBV5-4 and TRBJ1-1; unclear D gene. Trimming removed 4 bases from V and 7 bases from J, with 14 bases in between. Germline V gene sequence: CDR1 SGHNT, CDR2 YYREEE (reference sequence). The CDR3 is made up of 13 amino acids.

V gene TRBV4-2 combines with J gene TRBJ2-1, with unresolved D. Germline CDR1 is LGHNA and CDR2 is YNFKEQ. CDR3 size: 12 residues. Trimming removed 2 bases from V and 5 bases from J, with 4 bases in between. The CDR3 DNA reads as TGTGCCAGCAGCCAAATAAACAATGAGCAGTTCTTC. This gives the protein CASSQINNEQFF.

For this clone: The junction differs from germline at one of its ends, possibly a read error. The chain recombines TRBV11-2 with TRBJ2-2; TRBD1 might be the D (7 bases). CDR1 and CDR2 (germline): SGHAT, FQNNGV. This CDR3 has 18 residues. The CDR3 region is CASSIDPRWRGQDGELFF. CDR3 sequence (DNA): TGTGCCAGCAGCATAGACCCACGGTGGAGGGGGCAGGACGGGGAGCTGTTTTTT.

V and J are TRBV5-6 and TRBJ2-7; 8 bases fit TRBD2. The length of the CDR3 is 12 residues. J gave up 7 bases and V 3 bases, and 3 bases lay outside the gene matches. In germline, CDR1 is SGHDT, CDR2 YYEEEE. This CDR3 reads CASSSRLAEQYF. The CDR3, as DNA: TGTGCCAGCAGCTCTCGACTAGCGGAGCAGTACTTC.

The chain combines TRBV10-3 with TRBJ2-1, with D hard to call. From germline, CDR1 is ENHRY and CDR2 SYGVKD. The CDR3 length is 12 residues. Trimming removed 8 bases from V and 10 bases from J, with 15 bases in between. Written as DNA, the CDR3 is TGTGCCATCTCCACTGGAGCCTCGGAGCAGTTCTTC. Residues: CAISTGASEQFF.

This chain connects TRBV6-1 to TRBJ2-7; D remains unclear. The V end was cut by 5 bases, the J end by 6 bases, with 11 bases between. CDR1 MNHNS and CDR2 SASEGT come from the germline V gene. This CDR3 region has 12 residues. CDR3 in DNA: TGTGCCAGCAGTACCAGAGGCCTCGAGCAGTACTTC. Amino acid sequence: CASSTRGLEQYF.

The rearrangement joins TRBV7-6 to TRBJ1-1; possibly TRBD1 for D (5 bases). The CDR3 has 15 amino acids. Germline assignment: CDR1 SGHVS and CDR2 FNYEAQ. V dropped 3 bases and J dropped 0 bases, with 11 bases sitting between them. CDR3 in amino acids: CASSFSTGMNTEAFF. Here the CDR3 DNA reads TGTGCCAGCAGCTTTTCTACAGGAATGAACACTGAAGCTTTCTTT.

This chain uses TRBV20-1 with TRBJ2-3; D ambiguous. CDR1 and CDR2 from the germline V gene are DFQATT and SNEGSKA (reference sequence). Between the trimmed V and J ends, which lost 0 bases and 6 bases, there was a span of 4 bases. The CDR3 spans 11 residues. The CDR3 loop reads CSARDPDTQYF. DNA of the CDR3: TGCAGTGCTAGAGATCCGGATACGCAGTATTTT.

The chain couples TRBV5-1 to TRBJ2-7; tentative D call: TRBD2 (5 bases). CDR3 size: 14 residues. CDR1 is SGHRS, CDR2 YFSETQ, per germline. With 2 bases removed from V and 1 base from J, the gap between germline ends came to 10 bases. DNA for the CDR3: TGCGCCAGCAGCTTTTTCGGAGGATCCTACGAGCAGTACTTC. Protein: CASSFFGGSYEQYF.

This chain links TRBV18 with TRBJ1-2, with 7 bases identical to TRBD1. CDR1 is KGHSH and CDR2 is LQKENI in the germline V gene. V shed 5 bases, J shed 6 bases, and the junction held 3 bases outside the gene matches. The CDR3 spans 12 residues. The CDR3 loop reads CASSSTGNGYTF. In DNA form, the CDR3 reads TGTGCCAGCTCATCGACAGGGAATGGCTACACCTTC.

The chain employs TRBV28 and TRBJ1-5, with D hard to call. This CDR3 has 15 amino acids. Germline CDR1 MDHEN, CDR2 SYDVKM. V was shortened by 6 bases and J by 2 bases, with 14 bases between the two germline ends. The CDR3 region has the DNA TGTGCCAGCAGCCCCGGGTCGGTTGGCAATCAGCCCCAGCATTTT. It yields the protein CASSPGSVGNQPQHF.